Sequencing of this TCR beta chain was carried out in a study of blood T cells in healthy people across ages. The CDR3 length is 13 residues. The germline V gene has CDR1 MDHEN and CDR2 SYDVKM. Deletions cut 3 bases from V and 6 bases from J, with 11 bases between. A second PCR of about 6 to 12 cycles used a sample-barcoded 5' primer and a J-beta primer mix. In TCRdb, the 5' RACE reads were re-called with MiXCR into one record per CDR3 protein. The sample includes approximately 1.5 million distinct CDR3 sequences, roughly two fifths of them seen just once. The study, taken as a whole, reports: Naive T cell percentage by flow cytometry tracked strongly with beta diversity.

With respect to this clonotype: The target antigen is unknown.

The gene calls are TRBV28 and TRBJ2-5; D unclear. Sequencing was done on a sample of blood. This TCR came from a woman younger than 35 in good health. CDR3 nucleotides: TGTGCCAGCAGTTTTCGGGCTAGGCAGACCCAGTACTTC. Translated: CASSFRARQTQYF. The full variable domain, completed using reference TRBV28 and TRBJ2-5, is DVKVTQSSRYLVKRTGEKVFLECVQDMDHENMFWYRQDPGLGLRLIYFSYDVKMKEKGDIPEGYSVSREKKERFSLILESASTNQTSMYLCASSFRARQTQYFGPGTRLLVL.